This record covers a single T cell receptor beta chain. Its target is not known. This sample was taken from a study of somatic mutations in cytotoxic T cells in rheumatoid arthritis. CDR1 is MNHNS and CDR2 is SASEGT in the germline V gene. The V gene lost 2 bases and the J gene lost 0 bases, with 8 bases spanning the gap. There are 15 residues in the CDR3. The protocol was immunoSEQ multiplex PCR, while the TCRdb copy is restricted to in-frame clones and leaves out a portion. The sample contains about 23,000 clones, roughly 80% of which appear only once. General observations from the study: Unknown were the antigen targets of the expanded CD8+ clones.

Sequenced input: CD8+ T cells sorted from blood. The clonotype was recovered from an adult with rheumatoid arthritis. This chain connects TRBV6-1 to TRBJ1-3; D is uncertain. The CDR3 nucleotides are TGTGCCAGCAGTGAATATATGGACTCTGGAAACACCATATATTTT. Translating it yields CASSEYMDSGNTIYF.